The entry below describes one T cell receptor (beta chain). V was clipped by 3 bases and J by 0 bases, with 15 bases between them. From germline, CDR1 is SGDLS and CDR2 YYNGEE. CDR3 length equals 16 residues. CD45RA-negative memory and CD45RA+ naive subsets were split from the CD4+ cells. Sequencing was performed with immunoSEQ multiplex PCR; in TCRdb, only in-frame clones are kept and a portion is missing. The sample carries some 2,400,000 clones, approximately 94% recorded once. The source of the sample is a study of shared clonotypes between healthy human individuals. The sample comprised naive CD4+ T cells sorted from blood. Subset in this sample: CD45RA+ positively selected. V is TRBV9 and J is TRBJ1-2, with a tentative D call TRBD1 (5 bases). The TCR comes from a man aged 18 to 30 in good health. DNA for the CDR3: TGTGCCAGCAGCGAGGACGGGGGAACAGCTAACTATGGCTACACCTTC. Amino acid sequence: CASSEDGGTANYGYTF.